This T cell receptor beta chain stems from a study of T cell changes during pregnancy in multiple sclerosis. Assay: immunoSEQ multiplex PCR; the TCRdb copy retains only in-frame clones and omits some. This table holds 20,000 or so clones, roughly nine tenths found once. This sequence was found in a female donor in good health, enrolled as a control in a pregnancy study. Sequencing used CD4+ T cells from peripheral blood mononuclear cells, obtained after pregnancy.

Written as DNA, the CDR3 is TGTGCCAGCTCACCAACTGGGGGGGACACTGAAGCTTTCTTT. Protein sequence: CASSPTGGDTEAFF. The chain couples TRBV18 to TRBJ1-1; possibly TRBD1 for D (5 bases). Between the trimmed V and J ends, which lost 2 bases and 3 bases, there was a span of 10 bases. From germline, CDR1 is KGHSH and CDR2 LQKENI. The CDR3 totals 14 residues.